Below, 9 T cell receptor beta chains from the same sample are listed, as sequenced in a study of OX40 agonist ivuxolimab in advanced cancers. Profiled with immunoSEQ multiplex PCR; TCRdb holds only in-frame clones, not every one. The data show about 64,000 clones, with 80% to 90% seen just once and over 2.5% held by the top ten. The specimen was CD4+ or CD8+ T cells sorted from blood, collected in a trial of the OX40 agonist ivuxolimab. The receptors come from an adult with an advanced solid tumor such as melanoma, head and neck, liver or kidney cancer.

The gene calls are TRBV7-3 and TRBJ2-5; TRBD2 matches at 10 bases. Germline CDR1 is SGHTA and CDR2 is FQGTGA. J gave up 5 bases and V 2 bases, and 5 bases lay outside the gene matches. The CDR3 has 15 amino acids. This CDR3 reads CASSLSSGSSETQYF. The CDR3, as DNA: TGTGCCAGCAGCTTATCTAGCGGGAGCTCGGAGACCCAGTACTTC.

The chain couples TRBV19 to TRBJ1-5, with a possible D match to TRBD1 (5 bases). Per germline, CDR1 LNHDA and CDR2 SQIVND (reference sequence). The CDR3 extends over 14 amino acids. Deletions cut 7 bases from V and 4 bases from J, with 14 bases between. DNA of the CDR3: TGTGCCAGTAACTCAGACAGCGATAATCAGCCCCAGCATTTT. Protein sequence: CASNSDSDNQPQHF.

The chain links TRBV4-3 to TRBJ2-7; no reliable D call. The V and J ends lost 0 bases and 5 bases respectively, with 8 bases between them. Germline CDR1 LGHNA, CDR2 YSLEER. The CDR3 runs to 13 residues. This CDR3 reads CASSQDVRDEQYF. The CDR3 nucleotides are TGCGCCAGCAGCCAAGATGTAAGGGACGAGCAGTACTTC.

The chain links TRBV6-6 to TRBJ2-7, with D perhaps matching TRBD1 (6 bases). This CDR3 contains 14 residues. Trimming removed 0 bases from V and 5 bases from J, with 11 bases in between. Germline V CDR1 and CDR2: MNHNY, SVGAGI (reference sequence). The CDR3 region has the DNA TGTGCCAGCAGTTACTCGAGGGGGAACCACGAGCAGTACTTC. This codes for CASSYSRGNHEQYF.

V and J are TRBV7-2 and TRBJ2-7; D may be TRBD2 (6 bases). This CDR3 has 15 residues. Germline V lookup: CDR1 SGHTA, CDR2 FQGNSA. V was shortened by 1 base and J by 1 base, with 11 bases between the two germline ends. DNA of the CDR3: TGTGCCAGCAGCTTAGTCTCGGGGGAGTCCTACGAGCAGTACTTC. This gives the protein CASSLVSGESYEQYF.

The rearrangement uses TRBV6-1 and TRBJ2-5; D is ambiguous. Trimming took off 2 bases at V and 6 bases at J, with 10 bases between the two ends. The length of the CDR3 is 13 residues. Per the germline V gene, CDR1 is MNHNS and CDR2 is SASEGT. CDR3 in DNA: TGTGCCAGCAGTGAATGGGGTAGAAAGACCCAGTACTTC. It encodes CASSEWGRKTQYF.

The J gene is TRBJ2-6, the V gene TRBV25-1; D not resolved. Germline V gene lookup returns CDR1 MGHDK and CDR2 SYGVNS. The CDR3 totals 15 residues. V was pared by 4 bases and J by 0 bases, with 7 bases between. CDR3 sequence: CASSGAHSGANVLTF. The CDR3 DNA follows: TGTGCCAGCAGTGGGGCCCACTCTGGGGCCAACGTCCTGACTTTC.

The gene calls are TRBV21-1 and TRBJ2-2; the table names TRBD2, a call not compared with the DNA. TRBV21-1 is reported as a pseudogene. The CDR3 sequence is 19 residues long. The CDR3 coding sequence is TGTGCCAGCAGCAAAGTGCAAGCGGGGAATCCGAACCACACCGGGGAGCTGTTTTTT. Its translation: CASSKVQAGNPNHTGELFF.

The chain carries TRBV4-1 and TRBJ1-3; 7 bases line up with TRBD1. V shed 5 bases and J 1 base; nucleotides not matched to a gene: 20. Germline V gene lookup returns CDR1 MGHRA and CDR2 YSYEKL. This CDR3 comprises 20 residues. In nucleotides, the CDR3 is TGCGCCAGCAGCGGAGTTATACGGACAGGACCCCGAGGATCTGGAAACACCATATATTTT. Translating gives CASSGVIRTGPRGSGNTIYF.